This paragraph covers one TCR beta chain sequence. The data are from a study of blood T cell repertoires in COVID-19. At the level of the study: In each case, the material was cDNA or gDNA derived from T cells, B-cell-depleted T cells, or PBMCs.

TCRdb's table, derived via immunoSEQ multiplex PCR, lists solely in-frame clones and lacks some. The data hold some 300,000 clones, with 90% observed a single time. Patients in Seattle were enrolled during active infection, then followed longitudinally. This sequence originates from a woman between 35 and 50 years old with COVID-19, enrolled during active disease. Source material: peripheral blood.

DNA of the CDR3: TGTGCCAGTAGTCTCTGGGGCTGGCCTGACTATGGCTACACCTTC. Residues: CASSLWGWPDYGYTF. The chain uses TRBV19 and TRBJ1-2, with D possibly being TRBD1 (5 bases). V was trimmed by 5 bases and J by 3 bases, leaving 16 bases between them. The CDR3 is made up of 15 amino acids. Germline lookup yields CDR1 LNHDA and CDR2 SQIVND (reference sequence).